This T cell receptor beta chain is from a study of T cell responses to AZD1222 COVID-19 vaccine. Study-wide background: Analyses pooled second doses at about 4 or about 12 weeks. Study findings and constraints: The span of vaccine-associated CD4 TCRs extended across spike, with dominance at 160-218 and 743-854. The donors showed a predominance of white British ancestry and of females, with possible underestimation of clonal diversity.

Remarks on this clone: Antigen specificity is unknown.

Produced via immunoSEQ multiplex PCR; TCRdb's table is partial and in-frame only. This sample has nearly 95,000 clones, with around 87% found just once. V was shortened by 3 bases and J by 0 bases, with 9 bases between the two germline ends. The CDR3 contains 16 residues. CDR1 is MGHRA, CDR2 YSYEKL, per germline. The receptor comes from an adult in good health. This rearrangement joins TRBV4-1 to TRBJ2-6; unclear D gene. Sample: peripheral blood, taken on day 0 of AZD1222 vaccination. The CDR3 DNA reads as TGCGCCAGCAGCCAGGTACAGAGCTCTGGGGCCAACGTCCTGACTTTC. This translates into CASSQVQSSGANVLTF.